What follows is one T cell receptor beta chain and its context. Everyone who took part was 18 to 89 years old, and they came from about two dozen US areas. Within 2 weeks before study entry, exposed participants met a COVID-19 case. Trimming took 6 bases from V and 3 from J; bases not matched to a gene: 4. This CDR3 contains 13 residues. From germline, CDR1 is MNHEY and CDR2 SMNVEV (reference sequence). This sample was included in a study of blood T cell repertoires in COVID-19. Study at large: The origin of the acute and convalescent COVID-19 samples was the United States, Italy and Spain.

Libraries were prepared by immunoSEQ multiplex PCR; TCRdb keeps only in-frame clonotypes and omits some of them. The table records fewer than 250,000 clones, 88% of them present only once. V usage is TRBV27 and J usage is TRBJ2-7, with 8 positions matching TRBD1. This clonotype originated in a woman between 25 and 40 years old who had been exposed to COVID-19. The sequenced sample consisted of PBMCs or T cells enriched from blood (not recorded which). The DNA of the CDR3 is TGTGCCAGCAGCCTCGACAGGGGCTACGAGCAGTACTTC. Amino acid sequence: CASSLDRGYEQYF.